The entry below describes one T cell receptor beta chain. The antigen is unknown. The sample originates from a study of cytomegalovirus exposure and HLA in healthy donors. Study overall: Genetic ancestry analysis placed 75% to 85% of the 398 donors that were genotyped in the Caucasian-associated cluster.

13 Jbeta primers and 60 Vbeta primers were used for the PCR. Profiled with immunoSEQ multiplex PCR; TCRdb holds only in-frame clones, not every one. This repertoire includes around 31,000 clones. The CDR3 extends over 15 amino acids. V gave up 5 bases and J gave up 4 bases; unmatched junction bases: 8. Germline CDR1 reads PRHDT; CDR2 reads FYEKMQ (reference sequence). Study results and caveats: HLA allele associations emerged for fewer than 20,000 TCR beta sequences in a later analysis, at 0.05 false discovery rate.

Material: PBMCs. The TCR was taken from a female donor in good health and CMV-seronegative. The chain uses TRBV13 and TRBJ2-5; TRBD2 matches at 9 bases. The CDR3 reads CASSRPGLAGETQYF. The CDR3 DNA sequence: TGTGCCAGCAGCCGCCCGGGACTAGCTGGAGAGACCCAGTACTTC. Using reference TRBV13 and TRBJ2-5 for the parts outside the CDR3, the full variable domain is AAGVIQSPRHLIKEKRETATLKCYPIPRHDTVYWYQQGPGQDPQFLISFYEKMQSDKGSIPDRFSAQQFSDYHSELNMSSLELGDSALYFCASSRPGLAGETQYFGPGTRLLVL.